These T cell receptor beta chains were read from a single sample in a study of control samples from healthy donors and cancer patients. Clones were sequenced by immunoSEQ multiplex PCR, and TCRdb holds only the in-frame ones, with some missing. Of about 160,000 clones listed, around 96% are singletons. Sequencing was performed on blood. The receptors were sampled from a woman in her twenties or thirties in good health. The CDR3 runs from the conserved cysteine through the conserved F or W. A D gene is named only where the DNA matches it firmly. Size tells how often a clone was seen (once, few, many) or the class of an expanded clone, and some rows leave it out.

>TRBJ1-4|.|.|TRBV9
CASSVVAGEKLFF
TGTGCCAGCAGCGTAGTCGCGGGTGAAAAACTGTTTTTT
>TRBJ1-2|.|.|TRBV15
CATSRGATPNYGYTF
TGTGCCACCAGCAGGGGGGCAACCCCTAACTATGGCTACACCTTC
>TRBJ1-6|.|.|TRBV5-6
CASSLGGANSPLHF
TGTGCCAGCAGTCTGGGAGGGGCAAATTCACCCCTCCACTTT
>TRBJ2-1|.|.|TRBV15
CATSRGLSGSSYNEQFF
TGTGCCACCAGCAGAGGACTGAGCGGAAGCTCCTACAATGAGCAGTTCTTC
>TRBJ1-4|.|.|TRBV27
CASSITLGRTYEKLFF
TGTGCCAGCAGCATTACCCTGGGCAGGACCTATGAAAAACTGTTTTTT
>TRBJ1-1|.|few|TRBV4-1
CASSQDGSRRGTEAFF
TGCGCCAGCAGCCAAGATGGGAGTAGGAGGGGCACTGAAGCTTTCTTT
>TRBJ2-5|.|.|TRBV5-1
CASSLGLGTETQYF
TGCGCCAGCAGCTTAGGCCTCGGGACTGAGACCCAGTACTTC
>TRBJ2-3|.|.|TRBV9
CASSVGDSRQDTQYF
TGTGCCAGCAGCGTAGGGGACTCCCGCCAAGATACGCAGTATTTT
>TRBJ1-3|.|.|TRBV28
CASSLRGSGNTIYF
TGTGCCAGCAGCCTGAGAGGGTCTGGAAACACCATATATTTT
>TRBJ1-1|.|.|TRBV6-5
CASSLRDTRGTEAFF
TGTGCCAGCTCCCTAAGAGACACCCGGGGGACTGAAGCTTTCTTT
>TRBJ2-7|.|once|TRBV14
CASSHPTRGSYEQYF
TGTGCCAGCAGCCACCCGACTAGGGGATCCTACGAGCAGTACTTC
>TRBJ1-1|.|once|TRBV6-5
CASSYSRGDTEAFF
TGTGCCAGCAGTTACTCGCGGGGAGATACTGAAGCTTTCTTT
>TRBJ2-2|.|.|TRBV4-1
CASSRHNRGGTGELFF
TGCGCCAGCAGCCGCCATAACAGGGGAGGCACCGGGGAGCTGTTTTTT
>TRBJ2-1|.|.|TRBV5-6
CASSLAGYEQFF
TGTGCCAGCAGCTTGGCGGGGTATGAGCAGTTCTTC
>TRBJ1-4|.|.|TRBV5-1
CASSNDRTGEKLFF
TGCGCCAGCAGCAACGACAGGACGGGTGAAAAACTGTTTTTT
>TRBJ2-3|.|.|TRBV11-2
CASSLVLNTDTQYF
TGTGCCAGCAGCTTAGTCCTTAACACAGATACGCAGTATTTT
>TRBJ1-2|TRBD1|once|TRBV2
CASTGQGTNYGYTF
TGTGCCAGCACAGGACAGGGGACGAACTATGGCTACACCTTC
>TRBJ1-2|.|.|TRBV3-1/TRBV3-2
CASSQDIRGAVGGYTF
TGTGCCAGCAGCCAAGATATCCGGGGCGCTGTTGGTGGCTACACCTTC
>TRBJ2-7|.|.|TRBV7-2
CASRWTFAYEQYF
TGTGCCAGCAGATGGACGTTCGCCTACGAGCAGTACTTC
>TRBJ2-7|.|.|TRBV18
CASGSDPYEQYF
TGTGCCAGCGGTAGCGATCCCTACGAGCAGTACTTC
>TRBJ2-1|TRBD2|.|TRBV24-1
CATSDLTSGRRDEQFF
TGTGCCACCAGTGACTTGACTAGCGGGAGGCGGGATGAGCAGTTCTTC
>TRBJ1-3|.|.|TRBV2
CASSELGYENTIYF
TGTGCCAGCAGTGAATTGGGATATGAAAACACCATATATTTT
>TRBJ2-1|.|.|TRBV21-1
CASRGQGSNNEQFF
TGTGCCAGCAGAGGACAGGGAAGCAACAATGAGCAGTTCTTC
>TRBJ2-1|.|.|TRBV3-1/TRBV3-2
CASSQDPNNEQFF
TGTGCCAGCAGCCAAGATCCTAACAATGAGCAGTTCTTC
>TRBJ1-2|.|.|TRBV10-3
CAISEPIVNRGYTF
TGTGCCATCAGTGAGCCGATTGTCAACAGGGGCTACACCTTC
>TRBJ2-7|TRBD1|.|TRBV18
CASSPPGRGLTYEQYF
TGTGCCAGCTCACCACCGGGCAGGGGGCTAACCTACGAGCAGTACTTC
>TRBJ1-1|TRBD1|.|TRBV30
CAWQGQVNTEAFF
TGTGCCTGGCAGGGACAGGTGAACACTGAAGCTTTCTTT
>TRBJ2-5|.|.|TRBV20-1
CSAQWQETQYF
TGCAGTGCCCAGTGGCAAGAGACCCAGTACTTC
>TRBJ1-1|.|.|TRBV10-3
CAMGGANTEAFF
TGTGCAATGGGGGGGGCGAACACTGAAGCTTTCTTT
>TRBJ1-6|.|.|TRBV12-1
CASSPRTILGNSPLHF
TGTGCCAGCAGCCCGCGGACAATTTTGGGTAATTCACCCCTCCACTTT
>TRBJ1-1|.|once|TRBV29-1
CSVDRNTEAFF
TGCAGCGTTGATCGGAACACTGAAGCTTTCTTT
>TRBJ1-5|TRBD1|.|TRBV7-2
CASSPVPTGWVQPQHF
TGTGCCAGCAGCCCCGTACCGACAGGGTGGGTTCAGCCCCAGCATTTT
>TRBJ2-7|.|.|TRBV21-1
CASSNDRGQYEQYF
TGTGCCAGCAGCAACGACAGGGGCCAATACGAGCAGTACTTC
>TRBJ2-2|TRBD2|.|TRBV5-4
CASTARGGAGGTGELFF
TGTGCCAGCACCGCCCGCGGGGGGGCCGGCGGCACCGGGGAGCTGTTTTTT
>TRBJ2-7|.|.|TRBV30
CAWDGENPYEQYF
TGTGCCTGGGACGGGGAGAACCCCTACGAGCAGTACTTC
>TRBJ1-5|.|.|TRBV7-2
CASSLRGESNQPQHF
TGTGCCAGCAGCCTCCGGGGGGAAAGCAATCAGCCCCAGCATTTT
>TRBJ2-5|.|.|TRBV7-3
CASSLDPRETQYF
TGTGCCAGCAGCTTAGATCCAAGAGAGACCCAGTACTTC
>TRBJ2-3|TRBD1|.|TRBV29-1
CSVAGGQGVTDTQYF
TGCAGCGTGGCTGGGGGACAGGGGGTCACAGATACGCAGTATTTT
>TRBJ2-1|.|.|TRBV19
CASSPRGRNEQFF
TGTGCCAGTAGTCCCCGGGGGCGAAATGAGCAGTTCTTC
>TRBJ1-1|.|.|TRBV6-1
CASSEGWGNTEAFF
TGTGCCAGCAGTGAAGGATGGGGGAACACTGAAGCTTTCTTT
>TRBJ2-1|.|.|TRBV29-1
CSVEWRQGTFNEQFF
TGCAGCGTTGAATGGCGCCAGGGAACCTTCAATGAGCAGTTCTTC